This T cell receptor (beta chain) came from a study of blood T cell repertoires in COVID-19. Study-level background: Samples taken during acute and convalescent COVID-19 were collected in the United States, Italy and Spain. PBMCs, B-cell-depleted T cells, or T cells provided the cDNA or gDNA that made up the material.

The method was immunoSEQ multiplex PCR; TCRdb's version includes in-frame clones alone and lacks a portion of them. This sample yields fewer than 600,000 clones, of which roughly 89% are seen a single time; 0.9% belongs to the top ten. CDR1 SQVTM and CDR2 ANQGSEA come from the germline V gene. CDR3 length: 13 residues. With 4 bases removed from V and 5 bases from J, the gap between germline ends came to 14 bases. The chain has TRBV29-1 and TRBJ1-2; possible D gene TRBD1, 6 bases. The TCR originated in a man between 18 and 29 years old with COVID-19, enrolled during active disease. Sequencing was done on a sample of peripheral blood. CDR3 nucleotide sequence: TGCAGCGTTGGGGGGCAGGGCTATTATGGCTACACCTTC. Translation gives CSVGGQGYYGYTF.